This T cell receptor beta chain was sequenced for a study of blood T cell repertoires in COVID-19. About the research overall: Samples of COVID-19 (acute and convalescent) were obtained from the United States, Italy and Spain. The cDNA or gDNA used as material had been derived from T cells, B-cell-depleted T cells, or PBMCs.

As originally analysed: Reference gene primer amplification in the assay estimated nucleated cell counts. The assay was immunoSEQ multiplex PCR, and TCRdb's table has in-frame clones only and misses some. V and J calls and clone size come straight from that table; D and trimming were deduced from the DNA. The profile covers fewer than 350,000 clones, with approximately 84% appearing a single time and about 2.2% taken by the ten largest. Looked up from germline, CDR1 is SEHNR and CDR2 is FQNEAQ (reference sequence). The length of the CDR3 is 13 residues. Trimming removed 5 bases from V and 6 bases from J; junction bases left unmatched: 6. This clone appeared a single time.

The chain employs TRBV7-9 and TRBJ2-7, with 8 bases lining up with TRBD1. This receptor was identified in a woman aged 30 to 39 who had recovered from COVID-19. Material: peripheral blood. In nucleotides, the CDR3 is TGTGCCAGCAGCGCCAGGGGGCCTCTCGAGCAGTACTTC. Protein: CASSARGPLEQYF.